What follows is one T cell receptor (beta chain) and its context. Its antigen is undetermined. This sample is drawn from a study of CD8 T cells in ankylosing spondylitis. Scientists made TCR beta libraries using quantitative 5'-RACE with molecular barcodes. MiXCR, applied by TCRdb to the 5' RACE reads, yields one record per CDR3 protein. The sample lists 250,000 to 300,000 distinct CDR3 sequences; 18% were seen once. General study results and limits: The study looked at matched synovial fluid samples from ankylosing spondylitis patients. Disease-linked clones were reported to be significantly enriched there. Disease-linked clones, CD8+, were relatively rare in peripheral blood.

The V gene end was trimmed by 1 base and the J gene end by 0 bases; junction bases not matched to a gene: 12. CDR1 and CDR2 from the germline V gene are DFQATT and SNEGSKA (reference sequence). The CDR3 is 17 residues long. The J gene is TRBJ2-7, the V gene TRBV20-1, with 7 bases aligning to TRBD1. The sequenced material came from blood, either unsorted or a sorted T cell fraction (not recorded which). This sequence was found in a male donor with ankylosing spondylitis or in good health (not recorded which). DNA of the CDR3: TGCAGTGCTAGAGGCTCCGGGACAGCAAGAATCTCCTACGAGCAGTACTTC. Protein product: CSARGSGTARISYEQYF.